The clone carrying this T cell receptor (beta chain) was observed many times. What it recognizes is unknown. TCR beta VDJ and CDR3 profiles were obtained from a genomic DNA template. TCRdb processed the reads anew with MiXCR; each CDR3 protein has one entry. The sample yields some 150,000 distinct CDR3 sequences, 35% to 50% seen once. The record originates from a study of CD8+CD57+ T cells in acquired aplastic anemia. Study summary: Sorted cells (CD4+ and CD8+) yielded DNA amounts that averaged about 3.1 ug.

This CDR3 spans 15 amino acids. V lost 1 base and J 2 bases, leaving 11 bases between the germline ends. Looked up from germline, CDR1 is DFQATT and CDR2 is SNEGSKA (reference sequence). Broader study findings: A significant difference in CD8+ Simpson's diversity between patients and controls was not found. Roughly 30 sequences, all CD8+ CDR3, were shared between patients and controls.

The chain recombines TRBV20-1 with TRBJ1-4, with a tentative D call TRBD1 (6 bases). Sample: sorted CD4+, CD8+, or CD8+CD57+ T cells (not recorded which) from PBMCs. The clonotype was recovered from a human donor in good health, serving as a control. CDR3 sequence: CSARAGGPTNEKLFF. CDR3 DNA: TGCAGTGCTAGAGCGGGGGGGCCCACTAATGAAAAACTGTTTTTT.